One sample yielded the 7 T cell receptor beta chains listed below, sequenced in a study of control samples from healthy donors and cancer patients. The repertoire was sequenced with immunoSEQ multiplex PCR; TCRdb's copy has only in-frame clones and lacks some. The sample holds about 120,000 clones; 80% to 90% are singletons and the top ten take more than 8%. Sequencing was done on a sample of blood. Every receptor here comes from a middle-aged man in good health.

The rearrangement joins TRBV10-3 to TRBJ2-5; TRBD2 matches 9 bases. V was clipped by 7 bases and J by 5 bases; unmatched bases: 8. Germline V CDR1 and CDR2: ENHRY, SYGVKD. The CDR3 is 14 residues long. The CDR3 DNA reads TGTGCCATCAAGTTAGCGGGGGAACTGGAGACCCAGTACTTC. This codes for CAIKLAGELETQYF.

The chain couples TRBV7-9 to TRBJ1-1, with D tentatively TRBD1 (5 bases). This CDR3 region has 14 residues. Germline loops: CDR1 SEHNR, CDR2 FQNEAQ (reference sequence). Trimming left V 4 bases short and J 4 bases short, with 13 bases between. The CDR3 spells CASSSQGASTEAFF. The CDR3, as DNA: TGTGCCAGCAGCTCACAAGGGGCAAGCACTGAAGCTTTCTTT.

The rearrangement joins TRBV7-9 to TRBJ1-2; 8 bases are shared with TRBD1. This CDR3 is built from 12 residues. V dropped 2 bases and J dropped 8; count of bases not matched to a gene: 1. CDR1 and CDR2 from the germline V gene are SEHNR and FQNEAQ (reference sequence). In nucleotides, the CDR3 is TGTGCCAGCAGCTTAAACAGGGGGGGCTACACCTTC. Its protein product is CASSLNRGGYTF.

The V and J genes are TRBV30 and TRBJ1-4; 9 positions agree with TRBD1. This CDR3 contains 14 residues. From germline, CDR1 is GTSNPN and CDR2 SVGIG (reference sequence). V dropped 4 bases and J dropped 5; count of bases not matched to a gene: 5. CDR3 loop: CAWTAGQGNEKLFF. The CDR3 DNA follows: TGTGCCTGGACTGCGGGACAGGGAAATGAAAAACTGTTTTTT.

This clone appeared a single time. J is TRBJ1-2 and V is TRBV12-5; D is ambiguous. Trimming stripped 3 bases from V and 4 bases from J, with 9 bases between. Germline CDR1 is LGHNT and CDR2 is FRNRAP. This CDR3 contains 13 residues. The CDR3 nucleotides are TGTGCTAGTGGTTTTTTACGGGGCTATGGCTACACCTTC. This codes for CASGFLRGYGYTF.

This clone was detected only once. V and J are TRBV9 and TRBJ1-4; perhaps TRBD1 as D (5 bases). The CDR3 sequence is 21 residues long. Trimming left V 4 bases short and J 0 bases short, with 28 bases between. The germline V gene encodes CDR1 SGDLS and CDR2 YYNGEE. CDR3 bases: TGTGCCAGCAGCCTAAATCCCACGGATCCGGGACCGAGAACAACTAATGAAAAACTGTTTTTT. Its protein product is CASSLNPTDPGPRTTNEKLFF.

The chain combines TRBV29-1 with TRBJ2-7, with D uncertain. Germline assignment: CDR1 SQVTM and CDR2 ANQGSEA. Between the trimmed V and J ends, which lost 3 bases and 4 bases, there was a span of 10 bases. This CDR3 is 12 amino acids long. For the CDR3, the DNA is TGCAGCGTTGAGGGCGGACGTTACGAGCAGTACTTC. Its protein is CSVEGGRYEQYF.